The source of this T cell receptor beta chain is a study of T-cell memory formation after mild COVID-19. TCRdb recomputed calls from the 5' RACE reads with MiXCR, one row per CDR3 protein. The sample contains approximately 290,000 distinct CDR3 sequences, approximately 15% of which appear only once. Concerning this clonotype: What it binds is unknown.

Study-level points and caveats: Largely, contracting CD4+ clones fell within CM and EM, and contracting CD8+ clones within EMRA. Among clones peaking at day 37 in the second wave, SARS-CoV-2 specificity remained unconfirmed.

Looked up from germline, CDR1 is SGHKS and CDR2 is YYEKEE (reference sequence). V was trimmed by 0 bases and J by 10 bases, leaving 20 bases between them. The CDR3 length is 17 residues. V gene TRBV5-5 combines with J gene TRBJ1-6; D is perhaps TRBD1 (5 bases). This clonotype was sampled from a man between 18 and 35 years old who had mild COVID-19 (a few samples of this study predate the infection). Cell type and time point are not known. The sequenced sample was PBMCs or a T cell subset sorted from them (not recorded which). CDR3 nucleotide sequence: TGTGCCAGCAGCTTGGAGACCGGGACGATCGGGTCGTCACCCCTCCACTTT. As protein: CASSLETGTIGSSPLHF.